Listed here are 20 T cell receptor beta chains from one sample, sequenced in a study of blood T cell repertoires in COVID-19. Generated by immunoSEQ multiplex PCR, the TCRdb table keeps only in-frame clones and is missing some. This table has fewer than 300,000 clones, more than 70% appearing once. The source material was peripheral blood. The receptor source for this set is a woman aged 45-59 years with acute or convalescent COVID-19.

The V gene is TRBV5-4, the J gene TRBJ1-4; 8 nucleotides agree with TRBD1. The CDR3 is made up of 15 amino acids. The V gene end was trimmed by 2 bases and the J gene end by 5 bases; junction bases not matched to a gene: 5. CDR1 is SGHNT and CDR2 is YYREEE in the germline V gene (reference sequence). Here the CDR3 reads CASSFDRGSNEKLFF. In nucleotides, the CDR3 is TGTGCCAGCAGCTTCGACAGGGGATCGAATGAAAAACTGTTTTTT.

Points on this clone: This CDR3 is also generated by other DNA sequences in the sample. V usage is TRBV9 and J usage is TRBJ2-1; a weak D match, TRBD1 (5 bases). Germline V gene data show CDR1 as SGDLS and CDR2 as YYNGEE. V was trimmed by 0 bases and J by 1 base, leaving 8 bases between them. The CDR3 runs 15 residues. CDR3 sequence (DNA): TGTGCCAGCAGCGTAGTGGCAGGGTCCTACAATGAGCAGTTCTTC. This encodes CASSVVAGSYNEQFF. Variable domain in full (rest from reference TRBV9 and TRBJ2-1): DSGVTQTPKHLITATGQRVTLRCSPRSGDLSVYWYQQSLDQGLQFLIQYYNGEERAKGNILERFSAQQFPDLHSELNLSSLELGDSALYFCASSVVAGSYNEQFFGPGTRLTVL.

The chain employs TRBV7-2 and TRBJ2-3; the D gene is possibly TRBD2 (5 bases). The germline V and J ends were trimmed by 3 bases and 0 bases, with 16 bases remaining between them. CDR3 size: 17 residues. Germline V gives CDR1 SGHTA, CDR2 FQGNSA. For the CDR3, the DNA is TGTGCCAGCAGCTTTTTCGCCGGACTGATTAGCACAGATACGCAGTATTTT. Amino acid sequence: CASSFFAGLISTDTQYF.

The chain links TRBV2 to TRBJ1-1, with 12 bases that match TRBD1. CDR3 length equals 17 residues. The germline V gene encodes CDR1 SNHLY and CDR2 FYNNEI. V lost 4 bases and J lost 3; bases outside the gene matches: 9. The CDR3 DNA is TGTGCCAGCAGTGGGGGACAGGGGGCGCCGGGGTACACTGAAGCTTTCTTT. Translated: CASSGGQGAPGYTEAFF.

For this clone: A junction end diverges from the germline sequence, so it may reflect a read error. The chain recombines TRBV13 with TRBJ1-2; D is uncertain. The CDR3 has 16 residues. Germline lookup yields CDR1 PRHDT and CDR2 FYEKMQ (reference sequence). This CDR3 reads CASSLVQMSANYGYIF. In DNA, the CDR3 is TGTGCCAGCAGCTTAGTTCAGATGTCAGCTAACTATGGCTACATCTTC.

The rearrangement links TRBV19 to TRBJ1-4, with D unresolved. The CDR3 consists of 14 residues. Germline loops: CDR1 LNHDA, CDR2 SQIVND (reference sequence). Trimming pared 1 base from V and 6 bases from J, leaving 9 bases between. Here the CDR3 reads CASSIGSTDEKLFF. CDR3 DNA: TGTGCCAGTAGTATAGGAAGTACAGATGAAAAACTGTTTTTT.

The chain has TRBV28 and TRBJ2-7, with 7 nucleotides matching TRBD1. J gave up 2 bases and V 3 bases, and 7 bases lay outside the gene matches. The CDR3 spans 15 residues. The germline CDR1 and CDR2 sequences are MDHEN and SYDVKM. The CDR3 bases are TGTGCCAGCAGTTTCTCCGGGACAGCGGCCTACGAGCAGTACTTC. This gives the protein CASSFSGTAAYEQYF. The variable domain in full, completed from reference TRBV28 and TRBJ2-7, reads DVKVTQSSRYLVKRTGEKVFLECVQDMDHENMFWYRQDPGLGLRLIYFSYDVKMKEKGDIPEGYSVSREKKERFSLILESASTNQTSMYLCASSFSGTAAYEQYFGPGTRLTVT.

J is TRBJ1-5 and V is TRBV29-1; 9 positions agree with TRBD1. Unmatched junction bases numbered 8, after V lost 6 bases and J lost 11 bases. Germline CDR1 reads SQVTM; CDR2 reads ANQGSEA. The CDR3 spans 12 residues. The chain's CDR3 is CSVQGADLTQHF. The CDR3 DNA follows: TGCAGCGTACAGGGGGCCGATCTAACCCAGCATTTT.

The rearrangement uses TRBV18 and TRBJ1-1, with 8 bases matching TRBD1. The CDR3 length is 15 residues. J gave up 4 bases and V 6 bases, and 10 bases lay outside the gene matches. CDR1 KGHSH and CDR2 LQKENI come from the germline V gene. Here the CDR3 reads CASSTATGAVTEAFF. DNA for the CDR3: TGTGCCAGCTCCACAGCGACAGGGGCGGTCACTGAAGCTTTCTTT.

Written as DNA, the CDR3 is TGCGCCAGCAGCTACCAACTAGCGGAACAAGAGACCCAGTACTTC. Encoded protein: CASSYQLAEQETQYF. J is TRBJ2-5 and V is TRBV5-1; TRBD2 aligns across 8 bases. Germline V gene sequence: CDR1 SGHRS, CDR2 YFSETQ. Trimming at V came to 3 bases and at J to 2 bases, leaving 6 bases not matched to a gene. This CDR3 has 15 residues.

The chain has TRBV3-1 (or the pseudogene TRBV3-2) and TRBJ2-1; TRBD2 aligns across 11 bases. The CDR3 is 17 residues long. Trimming at V came to 4 bases and at J to 5 bases, leaving 10 bases not matched to a gene. Germline CDR1 reads LGHDT; CDR2 reads YNNKEL (reference sequence). The DNA of the CDR3 is TGTGCCAGCAGCCTCTTCCCCCTAGCGGGAGGAAACAATGAGCAGTTCTTC. The encoded protein is CASSLFPLAGGNNEQFF.

This clone was seen only a few times. The chain is built from TRBV3-1 (or the pseudogene TRBV3-2) and TRBJ1-3; D might be TRBD1 (5 bases). V shed 1 base and J shed 9 bases, with 16 bases lying between them. CDR3 size: 15 residues. Germline V gene lookup returns CDR1 LGHDT and CDR2 YNNKEL (reference sequence). CDR3 loop: CASSQVRASGATIYF. DNA for the CDR3: TGTGCCAGCAGCCAAGTGAGGGCCAGCGGGGCCACCATATATTTT.

This chain connects TRBV5-1 to TRBJ2-6; the D is unclear. From germline, CDR1 is SGHRS and CDR2 YFSETQ. This CDR3 region has 15 residues. Trimming took off 3 bases at V and 2 bases at J, with 9 bases between the two ends. The CDR3 nucleotides are TGCGCCAGCAGCTCCCCACTGGCTGGGGCCAACGTCCTGACTTTC. This sequence encodes CASSSPLAGANVLTF.

This clone showed up just once. This chain joins TRBV29-1 and TRBJ2-1, with D perhaps TRBD1 (6 bases). V was pared by 7 bases and J by 16 bases, with 20 bases between. Germline V gene sequence: CDR1 SQVTM, CDR2 ANQGSEA. This CDR3 has 11 residues. CDR3 sequence (DNA): TGCAGCGGCAGGACAGCTCTGTACCCATTCTTC. Its protein product is CSGRTALYPFF.

The chain recombines TRBV30 with TRBJ2-7; weak D call: TRBD1 (6 bases). The CDR3 covers 11 residues. Germline CDR1 GTSNPN, CDR2 SVGIG (reference sequence). The V gene lost 3 bases and the J gene lost 3 bases, with 6 bases spanning the gap. The chain's CDR3 is CAWRTGYEQYF. CDR3 DNA: TGTGCCTGGAGGACAGGCTACGAGCAGTACTTC.

This clone occurred once. The CDR3: CSAPDGYTF. The CDR3 DNA sequence: TGCAGCGCACCGGATGGCTACACCTTC. This chain joins TRBV29-1 and TRBJ1-2; D remains ambiguous. CDR1 SQVTM and CDR2 ANQGSEA come from the germline V gene. CDR3 length equals 9 residues. Trimming stripped 7 bases from V and 6 bases from J, with 6 bases between. The complete variable domain, with remaining parts taken from reference TRBV29-1 and TRBJ1-2, reads SAVISQKPSRDICQRGTSLTIQCQVDSQVTMMFWYRQQPGQSLTLIATANQGSEATYESGFVIDKFPISRPNLTFSTLTVSNMSPEDSSIYLCSAPDGYTFGSGTRLTVV.

The J gene is TRBJ2-3, the V gene TRBV4-1; 8 nucleotides match TRBD2. The CDR3 consists of 15 residues. Trimming at V came to 4 bases and at J to 4 bases, leaving 7 bases not matched to a gene. The V gene's germline CDR1 is MGHRA and CDR2 YSYEKL. This CDR3 is CASSPQGLAADTQYF. The CDR3 DNA is TGCGCCAGCAGCCCACAAGGACTAGCAGCAGATACGCAGTATTTT.

The rearrangement links TRBV19 to TRBJ2-7, with D uncertain. Trimming removed 3 bases at V and 5 bases at J, with 17 bases between. The CDR3 extends over 15 amino acids. Looked up from germline, CDR1 is LNHDA and CDR2 is SQIVND (reference sequence). The CDR3 nucleotides are TGTGCCAGTAGTATTGCGTTAGCTCGTCCCCACGAGCAGTACTTC. Amino acid sequence: CASSIALARPHEQYF.

This chain uses TRBV12-3 or TRBV12-4 with TRBJ2-3, with TRBD1 matching over 7 bases. This CDR3 has 12 amino acids. Trimming at V came to 6 bases and at J to 5 bases, leaving 2 bases not matched to a gene. CDR3 residues: CASSYRGDTQYF. The CDR3 region has the DNA TGTGCCAGCAGCTACAGGGGAGATACGCAGTATTTT.

The chain has TRBV24-1 and TRBJ1-2; 7 bases align to TRBD1. The trim removed 2 bases at V and 3 bases at J, leaving 2 bases unmatched. Germline loops: CDR1 KGHDR, CDR2 SFDVKD. The CDR3 sequence is 14 residues long. The CDR3 region has the DNA TGTGCCACCAGTGATTCGGGGACAGACTATGGCTACACCTTC. Translating gives CATSDSGTDYGYTF.